These 25 T cell receptor beta chains came from one sample sequenced in a study of beta chain features in type 1 diabetes. Expressed TCRB transcripts were sequenced after all isolated RNA was converted to cDNA. Assay used: immunoSEQ multiplex PCR; TCRdb lists only in-frame clones, some missing. The sample consists of about 410,000 clones, about 15% of them appearing once. Sample: naive CD4+ T cells from blood. The receptor set was obtained from a man aged 25-45 years in good health.

The chain joins TRBV19 to TRBJ2-1, with a weak D call TRBD2 (5 bases). The V gene's germline CDR1 is LNHDA and CDR2 SQIVND (reference sequence). CDR3 size: 13 residues. The ends were cut back, 3 bases at V and 7 bases at J, with 10 bases in the middle. The CDR3 here is CASSIGNINEQFF. The CDR3 DNA is TGTGCCAGTAGTATCGGGAACATAAATGAGCAGTTCTTC.

This clone has more than one count but fewer than ten. This chain connects TRBV29-1 to TRBJ2-1; 8 positions match TRBD1. This CDR3 comprises 17 residues. With 4 bases clipped from V and 9 bases from J, the junction kept 20 bases outside the gene matches. Germline loops: CDR1 SQVTM, CDR2 ANQGSEA. CDR3 in DNA: TGCAGCGTTGGGGCAGGGGGCGCTCGGCAGCAAGCTGGTGAGCAGTTCTTC. This gives the protein CSVGAGGARQQAGEQFF.

The rearrangement uses TRBV2 and TRBJ2-1; either TRBD1 or TRBD2 may fit D (5 bases each). With 6 bases removed from V and 6 bases from J, the gap between germline ends came to 12 bases. This CDR3 comprises 13 residues. The germline V gene has CDR1 SNHLY and CDR2 FYNNEI. Written as DNA, the CDR3 is TGTGCCAGCAGCCGCCGGGACCGCAATGAGCAGTTCTTC. Its translation is CASSRRDRNEQFF. The full variable domain, rest sourced from reference TRBV2 and TRBJ2-1, is EPEVTQTPSHQVTQMGQEVILRCVPISNHLYFYWYRQILGQKVEFLVSFYNNEISEKSEIFDDQFSVERPDGSNFTLKIRSTKLEDSAMYFCASSRRDRNEQFFGPGTRLTVL.

The gene calls are TRBV6-5 and TRBJ2-5, with D maybe TRBD1 (5 bases). Germline assignment: CDR1 MNHEY and CDR2 SVGAGI. Trimming stripped 5 bases from V and 2 bases from J, with 9 bases between. The CDR3 runs 13 residues. CDR3 in amino acids: CASSRRQQETQYF. For the CDR3, the DNA is TGTGCCAGCAGTCGTCGACAGCAAGAGACCCAGTACTTC.

This chain links TRBV7-9 with TRBJ1-1; D call uncertain. Germline V CDR1 and CDR2: SEHNR, FQNEAQ (reference sequence). There are 13 residues in the CDR3. V was pared by 5 bases and J by 6 bases, with 13 bases between. The CDR3 spells CASSDRSGPEAFF. CDR3 nucleotide sequence: TGTGCCAGCAGCGATCGATCCGGCCCTGAAGCTTTCTTT.

The chain recombines TRBV12-5 with TRBJ2-3, with 7 bases matching TRBD2. The germline V gene has CDR1 LGHNT and CDR2 FRNRAP. This CDR3 is built from 18 residues. Trimming removed 2 bases from V and 0 bases from J; junction bases left unmatched: 11. DNA of the CDR3: TGTGCTAGTGGTTTGAGCTTAATCCGGGGGGAGAGCACAGATACGCAGTATTTT. Its translation is CASGLSLIRGESTDTQYF.

The V call is TRBV2, the J call TRBJ2-3; 11 bases fit TRBD2. CDR1 and CDR2 from the germline V gene are SNHLY and FYNNEI. J lost 1 base, V lost 6 bases, and 3 bases had no gene match. The length of the CDR3 is 15 residues. In nucleotides, the CDR3 is TGTGCCAGCAGCGTGGGACTAGCGGGCACAGATACGCAGTATTTT. This codes for CASSVGLAGTDTQYF.

This clone has just a few counts. V gene TRBV10-3 combines with J gene TRBJ2-7; TRBD1 agrees at 9 bases. The CDR3 is 15 amino acids. J lost 3 bases, V lost 3 bases, and 6 bases had no gene match. Germline V gene lookup returns CDR1 ENHRY and CDR2 SYGVKD. In nucleotides, the CDR3 is TGTGCCATCAGTGATCTGGGACAGGGCTTCTACGAGCAGTACTTC. This codes for CAISDLGQGFYEQYF.

The chain combines TRBV27 with TRBJ2-5; the D gene is possibly TRBD1 (6 bases). The CDR3 totals 17 residues. V was cut by 1 base and J by 5 bases, with 20 bases left in between. Germline V gives CDR1 MNHEY, CDR2 SMNVEV (reference sequence). CDR3: CASSLFIPLLGAETQYF. CDR3 DNA sequence: TGTGCCAGCAGTTTATTCATCCCCCTTTTGGGGGCTGAGACCCAGTACTTC.

This clone was observed a handful of times. The rearrangement joins TRBV19 to TRBJ2-7; 7 bases agree with TRBD1. Germline CDR1 reads LNHDA; CDR2 reads SQIVND (reference sequence). The V segment lost 6 bases and the J segment 0 bases; nucleotides outside the gene matches: 8. The CDR3 consists of 15 residues. CDR3: CASSTIGQVSYEQYF. The DNA of the CDR3 is TGTGCCAGTAGCACGATCGGACAGGTCTCCTACGAGCAGTACTTC.

The chain is built from TRBV7-2 and TRBJ2-3; 11 bases map to TRBD2. The CDR3 spans 14 residues. The trim removed 5 bases at V and 7 bases at J, leaving 5 bases unmatched. Looked up from germline, CDR1 is SGHTA and CDR2 is FQGNSA. The CDR3 reads CASSLGLAGNTQYF. The CDR3 DNA sequence: TGTGCCAGCAGCCTCGGACTAGCGGGTAATACGCAGTATTTT.

The chain links TRBV6-5 to TRBJ1-5; D remains unclear. The germline V and J ends were trimmed by 0 bases and 11 bases, with 14 bases remaining between them. The length of the CDR3 is 14 residues. Germline loops: CDR1 MNHEY, CDR2 SVGAGI. The CDR3 region is CASSYSTLVEAQHF. CDR3 nucleotides: TGTGCCAGCAGTTACTCGACTTTGGTGGAGGCCCAGCATTTT.

The chain employs TRBV18 and TRBJ1-4; the match to TRBD1 covers 7 bases. The CDR3 length is 15 residues. V shed 5 bases and J 5 bases; nucleotides not matched to a gene: 8. CDR1 and CDR2 from the germline V gene are KGHSH and LQKENI. This chain's CDR3 is CASSATGIENEKLFF. The CDR3 DNA reads as TGTGCCAGCTCAGCGACAGGGATCGAGAATGAAAAACTGTTTTTT.

This clone was detected only a few times. The chain combines TRBV25-1 with TRBJ2-1, with D unclear. CDR1 is MGHDK, CDR2 SYGVNS, per germline. This CDR3 is built from 12 residues. The V end lost 2 bases, the J end lost 10 bases, and 9 bases lay between the germline ends. The CDR3 sequence is CASSELNREQFF. The CDR3 region has the DNA TGTGCCAGCAGTGAACTCAACCGGGAGCAGTTCTTC.

The rearrangement joins TRBV5-4 to TRBJ2-3, with a tentative D call TRBD1 (6 bases). The ends were cut back, 3 bases at V and 5 bases at J, with 22 bases in the middle. The CDR3 is 17 residues long. Looked up from germline, CDR1 is SGHNT and CDR2 is YYREEE (reference sequence). The CDR3 nucleotides read TGTGCCAGCAGCTGGCTACAGGGTAAGATTGCGGGAGATACGCAGTATTTT. Its translation: CASSWLQGKIAGDTQYF.

This clone was detected only a few times. The chain recombines TRBV18 with TRBJ2-7; TRBD1 is a possible D gene (5 bases). This CDR3 has 14 amino acids. The V gene's germline CDR1 is KGHSH and CDR2 LQKENI. Trimming took 1 base from V and 4 from J, leaving 11 bases between them. The DNA for the CDR3 is TGTGCCAGCTCACCACAGTTGACAGAATACGAGCAGTACGTC. This translates into CASSPQLTEYEQYV.

The sample holds a few counts of this clone. V is TRBV30 and J is TRBJ1-2; perhaps TRBD1 as D (6 bases). V lost 0 bases and J lost 7, with 15 bases in between. CDR1 and CDR2 (germline): GTSNPN, SVGIG (reference sequence). This CDR3 has 14 amino acids. The CDR3 DNA reads as TGTGCCTGGAGTGTACTGCGGGGGGCAGGTGGCTACACCTTC. Encoded protein: CAWSVLRGAGGYTF.

This clone was observed a few times. The chain combines TRBV11-2 with TRBJ2-7, with TRBD2 identical over 11 bases. Germline CDR1 reads SGHAT; CDR2 reads FQNNGV. Losses at the gene ends were 1 base for V and 2 bases for J; bases not matched to a gene: 7. The CDR3 has 17 residues. The CDR3 region is CASSLVASGGFTYEQYF. CDR3 in DNA: TGTGCCAGCAGCTTAGTAGCTAGCGGGGGGTTTACCTACGAGCAGTACTTC.

The gene calls are TRBV6-5 and TRBJ1-1, with 9 bases matching TRBD1. V shed 6 bases, J shed 7 bases, and the junction held 9 bases outside the gene matches. The germline V gene encodes CDR1 MNHEY and CDR2 SVGAGI. This CDR3 has 14 residues. The CDR3 coding sequence is TGTGCCAGCAGAAGGACAGGGGATAGGGATGAAGCTTTCTTT. It encodes CASRRTGDRDEAFF.

This clone showed up just a few times. This chain links TRBV25-1 with TRBJ2-5; tentatively, D is TRBD2 (6 bases). This CDR3 is built from 12 residues. Deletions cut 4 bases from V and 7 bases from J, with 10 bases between. The germline V gene has CDR1 MGHDK and CDR2 SYGVNS. The CDR3 DNA reads TGTGCCAGCAGTGGACTAGTAGGGACCCAGTACTTC. Translating gives CASSGLVGTQYF.

The chain has TRBV29-1 and TRBJ1-2; D is perhaps TRBD1 (6 bases). Deletions cut 5 bases from V and 4 bases from J, with 14 bases between. Germline assignment: CDR1 SQVTM and CDR2 ANQGSEA. The CDR3 runs 13 residues. CDR3 DNA sequence: TGCAGCGTTTGGGGACAATCGATCTATGGCTACACCTTC. Protein: CSVWGQSIYGYTF.

There are many counts of this clone. V usage is TRBV7-9 and J usage is TRBJ2-3; D ambiguous. Germline assignment: CDR1 SEHNR and CDR2 FQNEAQ (reference sequence). Trimming stripped 2 bases from V and 4 bases from J, with 7 bases between. The CDR3 extends over 13 amino acids. The CDR3 protein is CASSLLAADTQYF. CDR3 DNA: TGTGCCAGCAGCTTACTGGCGGCAGATACGCAGTATTTT.

There are a few counts of this clone. The chain links TRBV20-1 to TRBJ1-2; no clear D gene. Germline assignment: CDR1 DFQATT and CDR2 SNEGSKA (reference sequence). This CDR3 has 8 residues. The CDR3 coding sequence is TGCAGAGGGCCGGGCTACACCTTC. This encodes CRGPGYTF.

This clone appeared a few times. J is TRBJ1-1 and V is TRBV5-1, with 8 bases fitting TRBD1. The CDR3 length is 14 residues. Trimming took 4 bases from V and 3 from J; bases not matched to a gene: 5. Germline loops: CDR1 SGHRS, CDR2 YFSETQ. The CDR3 bases are TGCGCCAGCAGCGTCGGACAGGGTTACACTGAAGCTTTCTTT. Its translation: CASSVGQGYTEAFF.

V usage is TRBV29-1 and J usage is TRBJ1-1; D unresolved. The length of the CDR3 is 13 residues. The germline V gene has CDR1 SQVTM and CDR2 ANQGSEA. Trimming shortened V by 3 bases and J by 1 base, and 9 bases separated the two germline ends. DNA of the CDR3: TGCAGCGTTGAGTATCGTGAGAACACTGAAGCTTTCTTT. Protein: CSVEYRENTEAFF.